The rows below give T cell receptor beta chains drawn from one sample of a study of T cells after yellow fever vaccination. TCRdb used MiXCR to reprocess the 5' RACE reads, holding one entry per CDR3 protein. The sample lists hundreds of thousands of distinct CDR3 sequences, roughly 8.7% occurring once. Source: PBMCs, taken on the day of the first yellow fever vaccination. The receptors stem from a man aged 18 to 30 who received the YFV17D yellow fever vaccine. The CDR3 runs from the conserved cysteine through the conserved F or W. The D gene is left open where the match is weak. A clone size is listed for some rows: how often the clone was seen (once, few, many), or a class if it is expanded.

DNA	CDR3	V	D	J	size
TGCAGTGCTAGCGTCGGCAGCTCCTACAATGAGCAGTTCTTC	CSASVGSSYNEQFF	TRBV20-1	-	TRBJ2-1	-
TGTGCCAGCAGCCCCCCGGGGGCTGGAGGTTACGAGCAGTACTTC	CASSPPGAGGYEQYF	TRBV7-9	-	TRBJ2-7	few
TGTGCCAGTACCCCGGAGGGTTTAAACCCTTGGACCGGGGAGCTGTTTTTT	CASTPEGLNPWTGELFF	TRBV19	-	TRBJ2-2	few
TGTGCCTGGGAGGGAGGACAGGGAGTTACCGGGGAGCTGTTTTTT	CAWEGGQGVTGELFF	TRBV30	TRBD1	TRBJ2-2	few
TGCAGTGCCTGCTCCCGGGGCATAGAGACCCAGTACTTC	CSACSRGIETQYF	TRBV20-1	-	TRBJ2-5	-
TGTGCCAGCAGCCCGCCCTTAACCTCCTACGAGCAGTACTTC	CASSPPLTSYEQYF	TRBV7-9	-	TRBJ2-7	few
TGTGCCATCAGCGACCCAACGGGGTCAAACATTCAGTACTTC	CAISDPTGSNIQYF	TRBV10-3	-	TRBJ2-4	-
TGCAGCGTTGGGGGGCTGGATAGGGCGATAGATACGCAGTATTTT	CSVGGLDRAIDTQYF	TRBV29-1	-	TRBJ2-3	few
TGTGCTAGCAGCCAGCTAGGGGAGGAGACCCAGTACTTC	CASSQLGEETQYF	TRBV7-7	-	TRBJ2-5	few
TGTGCCAGTAGTATAGATGCGACGAAACTCTATGGCTACACCTTC	CASSIDATKLYGYTF	TRBV19	-	TRBJ1-2	-
TGCGCCAGCAGCCAAGGACGGACCACTAACTATGGCTACACCTTC	CASSQGRTTNYGYTF	TRBV4-1	-	TRBJ1-2	many
TGCGCCAGCAGCCAAGAACTCGTTGCGGGGGCCTACGAGCAGTACTTC	CASSQELVAGAYEQYF	TRBV4-1	TRBD2	TRBJ2-7	few
TGCGCCAGCAGCCTAAGGGACAACGAAAAACTGTTTTTT	CASSLRDNEKLFF	TRBV4-3	-	TRBJ1-4	-
TGTGCCAGCAGCTCAGCGGGGATCACTGAAGCTTTCTTT	CASSSAGITEAFF	TRBV7-3	-	TRBJ1-1	-
TGTGCCAGCAGCCAAGATCTGGTCGAGCAGTACTTC	CASSQDLVEQYF	TRBV4-2	-	TRBJ2-7	many
TGTGCCAGCAGCCATGCTACCGGGACAGGGGGAAATGAGCAGTTCTTC	CASSHATGTGGNEQFF	TRBV3-1	TRBD1	TRBJ2-1	-
TGCGCCAGCAGCCCCCCGGGACTAGGAAGCACAGATACGCAGTATTTT	CASSPPGLGSTDTQYF	TRBV5-1	TRBD2	TRBJ2-3	few
TGTGCCAGCAGCGGGGGACTAGCGGGGGGCCTTTCGGCCCGCGATACGCAGTATTTT	CASSGGLAGGLSARDTQYF	TRBV5-6	TRBD2	TRBJ2-3	few